These T cell receptor beta chains were read from a single sample in a study of OX40 agonist ivuxolimab in advanced cancers. Sequenced by immunoSEQ multiplex PCR; TCRdb stores in-frame clones only, minus some. The table shows approximately 79,000 clones, with 94% occurring only once. The material was CD4+ or CD8+ T cells sorted from blood, obtained in a trial of the OX40 agonist ivuxolimab. These TCRs come from an adult with an advanced solid tumor such as melanoma, head and neck, liver or kidney cancer. CDR3s include the opening cysteine and the closing phenylalanine or tryptophan. The D gene is left open where the match is weak. Some rows mark clone size as missing; the rest say once, few, many or name a class of expanded clone.

D: TRBD2
size: .
V: TRBV2
J: TRBJ2-2
CDR3: CASSDLWEGFGELFF
DNA: TGTGCCAGCAGTGATCTGTGGGAGGGCTTCGGGGAGCTGTTTTTT

D: .
size: .
V: TRBV7-3
J: TRBJ2-5
CDR3: CASSPWGLQETQYF
DNA: TGTGCCAGCAGCCCGTGGGGGCTCCAAGAGACCCAGTACTTC

D: TRBD1
size: .
V: TRBV25-1
J: TRBJ2-5
CDR3: CASRRTGGGETQYF
DNA: TGTGCCAGTCGCCGGACAGGGGGGGGAGAGACCCAGTACTTC

D: TRBD2
size: .
V: TRBV27
J: TRBJ2-7
CDR3: CASSLSQRGTYEQYF
DNA: TGTGCCAGCAGTTTGAGCCAGCGGGGCACCTACGAGCAGTACTTC

D: .
size: .
V: TRBV9
J: TRBJ2-1
CDR3: CASSVLANNEQFF
DNA: TGTGCCAGCAGCGTCCTAGCTAACAATGAGCAGTTCTTC

D: .
size: .
V: TRBV4-1
J: TRBJ2-3
CDR3: CASSQSQWDPPNVTQYF
DNA: TGCGCCAGCAGCCAGTCTCAGTGGGACCCCCCGAATGTTACGCAGTATTTT

D: TRBD2
size: .
V: TRBV6-4
J: TRBJ2-1
CDR3: CASSRTSGRFDEQFF
DNA: TGTGCCAGCAGTAGGACTAGCGGGAGGTTCGATGAGCAGTTCTTC

D: .
size: .
V: TRBV9
J: TRBJ2-3
CDR3: CASSEGDYNADTQYF
DNA: TGTGCCAGCAGCGAGGGGGACTACAACGCAGATACGCAGTATTTT

D: .
size: once
V: TRBV19
J: TRBJ2-1
CDR3: CASSEWRGKQFF
DNA: TGTGCCAGTAGTGAGTGGCGTGGTAAGCAGTTCTTC

D: .
size: .
V: TRBV28
J: TRBJ2-1
CDR3: CASSPLAALDNEQFF
DNA: TGTGCCAGCAGTCCCCTGGCGGCCTTAGACAATGAGCAGTTCTTC

D: .
size: .
V: TRBV30
J: TRBJ1-2
CDR3: CAWSEVRPIPGAWGYTF
DNA: TGTGCCTGGAGTGAAGTCAGGCCTATACCGGGGGCGTGGGGCTACACCTTC

D: .
size: .
V: TRBV7-2
J: TRBJ1-5
CDR3: CASSLGGRNQPQHF
DNA: TGTGCCAGCAGCTTAGGTGGGCGCAATCAGCCCCAGCATTTT

D: .
size: once
V: TRBV10-3
J: TRBJ2-5
CDR3: CAISVATEFQETQYF
DNA: TGTGCCATCAGTGTGGCTACAGAGTTCCAAGAGACCCAGTACTTC

D: TRBD2
size: .
V: TRBV6-6
J: TRBJ2-3
CDR3: CASSYMQREHTDTQYF
DNA: TGTGCCAGCAGTTACATGCAGCGGGAGCACACAGATACGCAGTATTTT

D: .
size: .
V: TRBV11-2
J: TRBJ2-3
CDR3: CASSLVTGGGTDTQYF
DNA: TGTGCCAGCAGCTTAGTCACCGGGGGCGGCACAGATACGCAGTATTTT

D: .
size: few
V: TRBV27
J: TRBJ2-1
CDR3: CASNGGTVYNEQFF
DNA: TGTGCCAGCAATGGGGGGACAGTTTACAATGAGCAGTTCTTC

D: TRBD2
size: .
V: TRBV19
J: TRBJ2-1
CDR3: CASSSRGVSYNEQFF
DNA: TGTGCCAGTAGTTCGCGGGGGGTCTCCTACAATGAGCAGTTCTTC

D: .
size: .
V: TRBV2
J: TRBJ1-2
CDR3: CASSEGRSRVTYGYTF
DNA: TGTGCCAGCAGTGAAGGGCGGAGCCGAGTGACCTATGGCTACACCTTC

D: TRBD1
size: .
V: TRBV7-9
J: TRBJ1-2
CDR3: CASSLAGAGGYGYTF
DNA: TGTGCCAGCAGCTTAGCAGGGGCAGGGGGCTATGGCTACACCTTC

D: .
size: .
V: TRBV4-1
J: TRBJ2-2
CDR3: CASSQPTGTRNTGELFF
DNA: TGCGCCAGCAGCCAGCCGACCGGGACAAGGAACACCGGGGAGCTGTTTTTT

D: .
size: .
V: TRBV29-1
J: TRBJ2-7
CDR3: CSVERTGNSYEQYF
DNA: TGCAGCGTTGAGAGGACGGGAAACTCCTACGAGCAGTACTTC

D: .
size: .
V: TRBV9
J: TRBJ2-2
CDR3: CASGGSTGELFF
DNA: TGTGCCAGCGGGGGGAGCACCGGGGAGCTGTTTTTT

D: TRBD1
size: .
V: TRBV4-3
J: TRBJ2-7
CDR3: CASSQDQGDYEQYF
DNA: TGCGCCAGCAGCCAAGATCAGGGGGACTACGAGCAGTACTTC

D: .
size: once
V: TRBV6-5
J: TRBJ2-1
CDR3: CASSTRGAAYNEQFF
DNA: TGTGCCAGCAGTACCAGGGGGGCGGCCTACAATGAGCAGTTCTTC

D: .
size: once
V: TRBV6-6
J: TRBJ1-1
CDR3: CATSTSGTEAFF
DNA: TGTGCCACCTCAACTTCTGGGACTGAAGCTTTCTTT

D: TRBD1
size: .
V: TRBV5-1
J: TRBJ2-5
CDR3: CASRPVGTGEETQYF
DNA: TGCGCCAGCAGGCCCGTTGGGACAGGGGAAGAGACCCAGTACTTC

D: TRBD2
size: once
V: TRBV2
J: TRBJ2-3
CDR3: CASSDPLAGARTTQYF
DNA: TGTGCCAGCAGTGATCCCCTAGCGGGGGCCCGGACGACGCAGTATTTT

D: .
size: .
V: TRBV19
J: TRBJ1-1
CDR3: CASSTGLSTEAFF
DNA: TGTGCCAGTAGCACAGGGTTGTCGACTGAAGCTTTCTTT

D: .
size: .
V: TRBV6-5
J: TRBJ1-2
CDR3: CASSPGRNDGYTF
DNA: TGTGCCAGCAGCCCCGGACGGAACGATGGCTACACCTTC

D: .
size: .
V: TRBV19
J: TRBJ1-3
CDR3: CASSINEFFSGNTIYF
DNA: TGTGCCAGTAGTATAAACGAGTTCTTCTCTGGAAACACCATATATTTT

D: TRBD1
size: .
V: TRBV5-1
J: TRBJ1-1
CDR3: CASSLTGVSTEAFF
DNA: TGCGCCAGCAGCTTGACAGGGGTGAGCACTGAAGCTTTCTTT

D: TRBD2
size: .
V: TRBV9
J: TRBJ2-5
CDR3: CASSPRTSGVKETQYF
DNA: TGTGCCAGCAGCCCCCGGACTAGCGGGGTGAAAGAGACCCAGTACTTC

D: TRBD2
size: .
V: TRBV7-2
J: TRBJ2-1
CDR3: CASSAPGTSGNNEQFF
DNA: TGTGCCAGCAGCGCCCCCGGGACTAGCGGGAACAATGAGCAGTTCTTC

D: .
size: .
V: TRBV5-8
J: TRBJ1-2
CDR3: CASSLDSYTF
DNA: TGTGCCAGCAGCTTGGATAGCTACACCTTC

D: TRBD1
size: .
V: TRBV5-1
J: TRBJ1-2
CDR3: CASSSGGDRDRYTF
DNA: TGCGCCAGCAGCTCGGGGGGTGACAGGGATCGCTACACCTTC

D: TRBD1
size: .
V: TRBV10-3
J: TRBJ1-6
CDR3: CAISDVQGASPLHF
DNA: TGTGCCATCAGTGATGTACAGGGGGCTTCACCCCTCCACTTT

D: .
size: .
V: TRBV7-9
J: TRBJ2-1
CDR3: CASSRVSSYNEQFF
DNA: TGTGCCAGCAGCCGGGTTAGCTCCTACAATGAGCAGTTCTTC

D: .
size: .
V: TRBV7-9
J: TRBJ1-2
CDR3: CASSLVGDGYTF
DNA: TGTGCCAGCAGCTTAGTAGGGGATGGCTACACCTTC

D: .
size: .
V: TRBV4-3
J: TRBJ2-1
CDR3: CASSLLRGTNEQFF
DNA: TGCGCCAGCAGCCTTCTCCGGGGGACAAATGAGCAGTTCTTC

D: TRBD1
size: .
V: TRBV7-9
J: TRBJ1-1
CDR3: CASSSTGGEPRFFF
DNA: TGTGCCAGCAGCTCGACAGGGGGCGAACCGAGATTTTTCTTT

D: .
size: .
V: TRBV7-2
J: TRBJ2-7
CDR3: CASSLRLAGKMGEQYF
DNA: TGTGCCAGCAGCTTAAGGCTTGCAGGGAAGATGGGCGAGCAGTACTTC

D: .
size: .
V: TRBV14
J: TRBJ1-1
CDR3: CASSHRGGRGEAFF
DNA: TGTGCCAGCAGCCATCGCGGAGGCAGGGGCGAAGCTTTCTTT

D: TRBD1
size: .
V: TRBV5-1
J: TRBJ2-5
CDR3: CASSLADRGSGETQYF
DNA: TGCGCCAGCAGCTTGGCCGACAGGGGGAGTGGGGAGACCCAGTACTTC

D: TRBD2
size: once
V: TRBV4-1
J: TRBJ2-3
CDR3: CASSPRASGSTDTQYF
DNA: TGCGCCAGCAGCCCCCGGGCTAGCGGAAGCACAGATACGCAGTATTTT

D: .
size: .
V: TRBV27
J: TRBJ2-7
CDR3: CASSLAGGDEQYF
DNA: TGTGCCAGCAGTTTAGCCGGGGGAGACGAGCAGTACTTC

D: TRBD1
size: .
V: TRBV10-3
J: TRBJ1-2
CDR3: CAISPGQGPYGYTF
DNA: TGTGCCATCAGTCCTGGACAGGGGCCCTATGGCTACACCTTC

D: TRBD2
size: .
V: TRBV11-2
J: TRBJ2-2
CDR3: CASSQELAGGPFGSGELFF
DNA: TGTGCCAGCAGCCAAGAACTAGCGGGGGGACCCTTTGGGTCCGGGGAGCTGTTTTTT

D: TRBD2
size: once
V: TRBV4-2
J: TRBJ2-7
CDR3: CASSQVGAGSGSEYEQYF
DNA: TGTGCCAGCAGCCAAGTTGGGGCAGGTAGCGGGAGTGAGTACGAGCAGTACTTC

D: .
size: .
V: TRBV27
J: TRBJ1-1
CDR3: CASSLAGTQNTEAFF
DNA: TGTGCCAGCAGTCTGGCCGGGACACAGAACACTGAAGCTTTCTTT

D: TRBD2
size: .
V: TRBV5-6
J: TRBJ2-1
CDR3: CASSPGLAGGNEQFF
DNA: TGTGCCAGCAGCCCCGGACTAGCGGGAGGGAATGAGCAGTTCTTC

D: .
size: .
V: TRBV21-1
J: TRBJ1-5
CDR3: CASSKKKGRYSNQPQHF
DNA: TGTGCCAGCAGCAAAAAGAAAGGGAGATATAGCAATCAGCCCCAGCATTTT

D: .
size: .
V: TRBV5-1
J: TRBJ1-4
CDR3: CASSLGTGGRNEKLFF
DNA: TGCGCCAGCAGCCTAGGGACCGGTGGACGCAATGAAAAACTGTTTTTT

D: .
size: .
V: TRBV4-3
J: TRBJ2-1
CDR3: CASSQGAGWYNEQFF
DNA: TGCGCCAGCAGCCAAGGGGCGGGGTGGTACAATGAGCAGTTCTTC

D: TRBD1
size: .
V: TRBV29-1
J: TRBJ1-4
CDR3: CSVGATGGTGEKLFF
DNA: TGCAGCGTTGGGGCGACAGGGGGGACTGGAGAAAAACTGTTTTTT

D: TRBD2
size: .
V: TRBV7-2
J: TRBJ2-2
CDR3: CASSAASGGAVGELFF
DNA: TGTGCCAGCAGCGCGGCTAGCGGGGGGGCTGTCGGGGAGCTGTTTTTT